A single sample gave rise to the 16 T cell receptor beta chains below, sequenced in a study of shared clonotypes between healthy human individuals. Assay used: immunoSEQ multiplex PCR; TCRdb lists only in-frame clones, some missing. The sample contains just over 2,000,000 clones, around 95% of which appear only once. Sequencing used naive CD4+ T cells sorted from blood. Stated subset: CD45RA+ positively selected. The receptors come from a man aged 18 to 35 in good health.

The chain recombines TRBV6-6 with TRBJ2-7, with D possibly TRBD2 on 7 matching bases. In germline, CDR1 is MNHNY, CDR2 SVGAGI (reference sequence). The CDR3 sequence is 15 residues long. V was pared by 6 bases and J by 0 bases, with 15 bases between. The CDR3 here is CASRVGGVSSYEQYF. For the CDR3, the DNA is TGTGCCAGCAGGGTAGGGGGGGTAAGCTCCTACGAGCAGTACTTC.

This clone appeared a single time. The CDR3 region has the DNA TGTGCCATCAGTCATCACCAACTTCCTGAAGCTTTCTTT. This sequence encodes CAISHHQLPEAFF. The V call is TRBV10-3, the J call TRBJ1-1, with D uncertain. With 5 bases removed from V and 6 bases from J, the gap between germline ends came to 13 bases. CDR3 size: 13 residues. From germline, CDR1 is ENHRY and CDR2 SYGVKD.

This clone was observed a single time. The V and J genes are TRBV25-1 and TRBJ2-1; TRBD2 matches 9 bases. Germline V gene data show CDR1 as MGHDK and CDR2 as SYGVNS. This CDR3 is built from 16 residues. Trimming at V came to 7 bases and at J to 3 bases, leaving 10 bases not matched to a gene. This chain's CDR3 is CASTPLAGQSYNEQFF. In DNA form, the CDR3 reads TGTGCCAGCACACCTCTAGCGGGACAAAGCTACAATGAGCAGTTCTTC.

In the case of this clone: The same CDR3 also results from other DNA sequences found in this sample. Written as DNA, the CDR3 is TGTGCCAGCAGCTTGGCCGGGGAGGGGAATCAGCCCCAGCATTTT. Protein sequence: CASSLAGEGNQPQHF. This chain uses TRBV7-9 with TRBJ1-5; TRBD1 might be the D (5 bases). The V end lost 3 bases, the J end lost 4 bases, and 13 bases lay between the germline ends. The CDR3 contains 15 residues. Germline lookup yields CDR1 SEHNR and CDR2 FQNEAQ (reference sequence). The full variable domain, rest sourced from reference TRBV7-9 and TRBJ1-5, is DTGVSQNPRHKITKRGQNVTFRCDPISEHNRLYWYRQTLGQGPEFLTYFQNEAQLEKSRLLSDRFSAERPKGSFSTLEIQRTEQGDSAMYLCASSLAGEGNQPQHFGDGTRLSIL.

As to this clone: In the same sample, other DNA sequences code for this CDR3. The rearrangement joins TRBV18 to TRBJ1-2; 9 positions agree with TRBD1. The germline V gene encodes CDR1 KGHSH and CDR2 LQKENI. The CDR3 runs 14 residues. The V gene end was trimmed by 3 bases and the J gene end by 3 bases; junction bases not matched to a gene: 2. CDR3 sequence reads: CASSPGQGDYGYTF. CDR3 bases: TGTGCCAGCTCACCGGGACAGGGCGACTATGGCTACACCTTC.

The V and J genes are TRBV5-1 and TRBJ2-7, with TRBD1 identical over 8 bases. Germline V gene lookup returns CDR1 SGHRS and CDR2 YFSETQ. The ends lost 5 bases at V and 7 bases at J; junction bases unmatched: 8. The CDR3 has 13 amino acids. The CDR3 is CASRGQVPGEQYF. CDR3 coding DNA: TGCGCCAGCAGGGGACAGGTCCCCGGAGAGCAGTACTTC.

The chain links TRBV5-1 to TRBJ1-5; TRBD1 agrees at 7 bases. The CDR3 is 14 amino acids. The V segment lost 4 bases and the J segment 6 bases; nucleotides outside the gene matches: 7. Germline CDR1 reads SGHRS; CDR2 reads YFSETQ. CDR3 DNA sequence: TGCGCCAGCAGCCGGACAGGCGATGGTCAGCCCCAGCATTTT. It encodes CASSRTGDGQPQHF.

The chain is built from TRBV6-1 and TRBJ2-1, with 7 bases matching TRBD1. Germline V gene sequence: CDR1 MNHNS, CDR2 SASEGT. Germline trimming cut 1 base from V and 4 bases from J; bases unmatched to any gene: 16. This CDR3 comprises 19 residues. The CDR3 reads CASSEVRRGGIPLYNEQFF. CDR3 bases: TGTGCCAGCAGTGAAGTTAGGAGAGGGGGCATCCCTCTATACAATGAGCAGTTCTTC.

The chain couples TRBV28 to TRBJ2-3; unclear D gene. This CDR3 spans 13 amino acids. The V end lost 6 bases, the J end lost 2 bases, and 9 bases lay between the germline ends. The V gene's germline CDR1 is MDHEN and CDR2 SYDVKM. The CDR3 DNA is TGTGCCAGCAGGCGACAAACCACAGATACGCAGTATTTT. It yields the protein CASRRQTTDTQYF.

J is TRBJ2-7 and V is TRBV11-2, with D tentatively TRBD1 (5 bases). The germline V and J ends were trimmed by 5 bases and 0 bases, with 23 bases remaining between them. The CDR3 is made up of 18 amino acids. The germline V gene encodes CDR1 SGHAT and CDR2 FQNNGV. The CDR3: CASSTRQLTNAVSYEQYF. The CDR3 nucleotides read TGTGCCAGCAGCACACGACAGCTCACCAATGCGGTCTCCTACGAGCAGTACTTC.

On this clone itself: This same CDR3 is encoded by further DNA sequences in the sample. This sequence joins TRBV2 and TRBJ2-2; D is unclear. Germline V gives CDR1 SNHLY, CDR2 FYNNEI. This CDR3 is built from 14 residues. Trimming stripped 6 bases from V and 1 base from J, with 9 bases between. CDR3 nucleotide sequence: TGTGCCAGCAGGGGGATCTTGAACACCGGGGAGCTGTTTTTT. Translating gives CASRGILNTGELFF.

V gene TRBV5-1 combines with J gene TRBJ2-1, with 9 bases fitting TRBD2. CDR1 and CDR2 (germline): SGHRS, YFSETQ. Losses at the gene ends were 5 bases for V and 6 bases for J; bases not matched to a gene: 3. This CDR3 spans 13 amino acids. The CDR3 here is CASRVAGVNEQFF. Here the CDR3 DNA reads TGCGCCAGCAGAGTAGCGGGAGTCAATGAGCAGTTCTTC.

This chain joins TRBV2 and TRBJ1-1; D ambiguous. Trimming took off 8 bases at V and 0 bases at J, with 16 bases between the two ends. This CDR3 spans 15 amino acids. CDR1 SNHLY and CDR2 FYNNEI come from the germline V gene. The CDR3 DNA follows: TGTGCCAGCGGGGAAATCAATCGAATGAACACTGAAGCTTTCTTT. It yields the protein CASGEINRMNTEAFF.

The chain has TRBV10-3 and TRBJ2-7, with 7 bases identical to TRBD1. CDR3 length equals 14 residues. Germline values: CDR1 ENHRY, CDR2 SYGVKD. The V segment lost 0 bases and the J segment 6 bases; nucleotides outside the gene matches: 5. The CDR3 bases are TGTGCCATCAGTGAGTCCACCGGGACAGCCGAGCAGTACTTC. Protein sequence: CAISESTGTAEQYF.

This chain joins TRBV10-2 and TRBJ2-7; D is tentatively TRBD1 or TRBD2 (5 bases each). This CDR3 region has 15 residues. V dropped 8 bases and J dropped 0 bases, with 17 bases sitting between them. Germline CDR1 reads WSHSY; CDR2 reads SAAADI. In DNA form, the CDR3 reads TGCGCCAGCCGGGACCCTTTGGGAAGCTCCTACGAGCAGTACTTC. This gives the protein CASRDPLGSSYEQYF.

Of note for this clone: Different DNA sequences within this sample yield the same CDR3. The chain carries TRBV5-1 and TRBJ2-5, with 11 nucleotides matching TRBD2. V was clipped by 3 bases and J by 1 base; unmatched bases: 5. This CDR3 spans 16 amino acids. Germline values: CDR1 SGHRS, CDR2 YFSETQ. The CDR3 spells CASSSGLAGGQETQYF. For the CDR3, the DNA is TGCGCCAGCAGCTCCGGACTAGCGGGTGGCCAAGAGACCCAGTACTTC.